Listed below are T cell receptor beta chains from one sample, sequenced in a study of blood T cells in healthy people across ages. TCRdb processed the 5' RACE reads anew with MiXCR; each CDR3 protein has one entry. The repertoire has roughly 860,000 distinct CDR3 sequences, under 80% of them found once; the top ten carry approximately 30%. Sample: blood. Receptors were obtained from a man aged 25-45 years in good health. Both conserved end residues are part of each CDR3. D genes are given only for firm matches. For some rows the clone size is stated as once, few or many, or as a class when expanded; others skip it.

cdr3_nt cdr3_aa d_call j_call clone_size v_call
TGTGCCAGCAGTGAATGGAGGGGATACGTCTACGAGCAGTACTTC CASSEWRGYVYEQYF NA TRBJ2-7 NA TRBV25-1
TGTGCCAGCAGCCGCGGGGGGACTAATTCACCCCTCCACTTT CASSRGGTNSPLHF NA TRBJ1-6 few TRBV12-3/TRBV12-4
TGTGCCAGCAGCAATCCGGGACTAGCGTCTCTGGGGCAGTTCTTC CASSNPGLASLGQFF TRBD2 TRBJ2-1 NA TRBV12-3/TRBV12-4
TGTGCCAGCAGCTCGCCGGTGAGCAATCAGCCCCAGCATTTT CASSSPVSNQPQHF NA TRBJ1-5 NA TRBV7-2
TGCGCCAGCAGCCCCGGACAAGCGCCTCGGAACGAGCAGTACTTC CASSPGQAPRNEQYF NA TRBJ2-7 NA TRBV4-3
TGTGCCAGCAGTTTTTCGTGGAGACAGGGGTTCCGGGAGGAGACCCAGTACTTC CASSFSWRQGFREETQYF TRBD1 TRBJ2-5 few TRBV28
TGTGCCAGCAGCTTAGGGACAGGCCCCCCGTTCTTC CASSLGTGPPFF TRBD1 TRBJ2-1 NA TRBV7-2
TGTGCCAGCAGCTTCGGGGGGGCCGCAGATACGCAGTATTTT CASSFGGAADTQYF TRBD2 TRBJ2-3 NA TRBV7-2
TGTGCCAGCAGCTTACTGAATTCACCCCTCCACTTT CASSLLNSPLHF NA TRBJ1-6 many TRBV7-2
TGTGCCAGCAGTGACCCAGGACAGCTCTACAATGAGCAGTTCTTC CASSDPGQLYNEQFF NA TRBJ2-1 NA TRBV6-1
TGCGCCAGCAGCCAAGATCAGTGGGGGGGCGTGGATACGCAGTATTTT CASSQDQWGGVDTQYF NA TRBJ2-3 NA TRBV4-1
TGTGCCAGCAGCGACTCGAGACAGTCATCCTACGAGCAGTACTTC CASSDSRQSSYEQYF NA TRBJ2-7 NA TRBV7-2
TGTGCCAGCAGCCCGAAACCGGGGTACTACAATGAGCAGTTCTTC CASSPKPGYYNEQFF NA TRBJ2-1 NA TRBV5-6
TGCAGCGTTGAAGAAGGGACCAGCTACGAGCAGTACTTC CSVEEGTSYEQYF NA TRBJ2-7 few TRBV29-1
TGTGCCAGCAGCGTAGGTGGACAGGGCTCCTACGAGCAGTTCTTC CASSVGGQGSYEQFF TRBD1 TRBJ2-1 NA TRBV9
TGTGCCAGCAGCCAGGCGGCGGGGGAAGATACGCAGTATTTT CASSQAAGEDTQYF TRBD2 TRBJ2-3 few TRBV4-2
TGCGCCAGCAGCCAAGAAGGAACGGGCATGTACTACAATGAGCAGTTCTTC CASSQEGTGMYYNEQFF NA TRBJ2-1 NA TRBV4-3
TGTGCCAGCTCACAGTCAGGGGGAAATAATCGGAACACTGAAGCTTTCTTT CASSQSGGNNRNTEAFF TRBD1 TRBJ1-1 NA TRBV18
TGTGCCAGCCAACCGCTGGGGGCGAAGGGCTACACCTTC CASQPLGAKGYTF NA TRBJ1-2 NA TRBV27
TGTGCCAGCAGCGAGAGGGATGCTAAGTGGTACGAGCAGTACTTC CASSERDAKWYEQYF NA TRBJ2-7 few TRBV7-9
TGTGCCATCAGATCCTCGCGGGGGGGCCTCCCAGATACGCAGTATTTT CAIRSSRGGLPDTQYF TRBD2 TRBJ2-3 few TRBV10-3
TGTGCCAGCAGCTTCTCGAGCGGGGGGGCCGCCAATGAGCAGTTCTTC CASSFSSGGAANEQFF TRBD2 TRBJ2-1 few TRBV7-8
TGTGCCACCAGCGGGCTAGTGATGTATGAGCAGTACTTC CATSGLVMYEQYF NA TRBJ2-5 NA TRBV15
TGTGCCAGTAAAGAACCGGGACGGACTTTGGCGGAGCAGTTCTTC CASKEPGRTLAEQFF NA TRBJ2-1 NA TRBV27
TGTGCCAGCAGCTATGGGACAGGGTACAGCAATCAGCCCCAGCATTTT CASSYGTGYSNQPQHF TRBD1 TRBJ1-5 NA TRBV7-9
TGTGCCAACAGCCCGACAGGGGATACGCAGTATTTT CANSPTGDTQYF TRBD1 TRBJ2-3 NA TRBV11-1
TGCGCCAGCAGCTTAGAACAGGGAGAGAACATTCAGTACTTC CASSLEQGENIQYF NA TRBJ2-4 few TRBV5-1
TGCGCCAGCAGCCAAGATCCAGGGGGTATGGCAACTAATGAAAAACTGTTTTTT CASSQDPGGMATNEKLFF TRBD1 TRBJ1-4 NA TRBV4-3